These 22 T cell receptor beta chains were sequenced from one sample in a study of shared clonotypes between healthy human individuals. Naive CD8 populations comprised CD45RO-negative cells positively selected for CCR7, excluding terminally differentiated effector memory CD45RA+ cells. The table came from immunoSEQ multiplex PCR; TCRdb's copy has only in-frame clones and leaves some out. The sample carries approximately 2,000,000 clones, about 94% recorded once. Specimen: naive CD8+ T cells from PBMCs. Receptors originate from a man aged 18 to 29 in good health. Some clones in this sample may be carry-over from other donors' samples.

The V and J genes are TRBV4-2 and TRBJ2-5; D is possibly TRBD1 (6 bases). The CDR3 contains 14 residues. With 1 base removed from V and 3 bases from J, the gap between germline ends came to 9 bases. CDR1 is LGHNA and CDR2 is YNFKEQ in the germline V gene. CDR3 nucleotide sequence: TGTGCCAGCAGCCAAGTGGGGGCGGAAGAGACCCAGTACTTC. Translation gives CASSQVGAEETQYF.

J is TRBJ2-3 and V is TRBV9, with D possibly called TRBD1 or TRBD2 (6 bases each). CDR3 size: 15 residues. Germline values: CDR1 SGDLS, CDR2 YYNGEE. Trimming took off 3 bases at V and 4 bases at J, with 15 bases between the two ends. The CDR3 here is CASSDFARGADTQYF. CDR3 nucleotide sequence: TGTGCCAGCAGCGACTTCGCTAGGGGGGCAGATACGCAGTATTTT.

The chain uses TRBV5-1 and TRBJ1-3; D perhaps matches TRBD1 (5 bases). Trimming stripped 4 bases from V and 6 bases from J, with 17 bases between. This CDR3 spans 15 amino acids. Germline-derived CDR1 and CDR2 are SGHRS and YFSETQ. CDR3 region: CASSPGPGSENTIYF. The CDR3 DNA is TGCGCCAGCAGCCCTGGTCCAGGGAGCGAAAACACCATATATTTT.

This chain joins TRBV27 and TRBJ2-3; 11 bases match TRBD2. There are 19 residues in the CDR3. CDR1 is MNHEY and CDR2 is SMNVEV in the germline V gene (reference sequence). Losses at the gene ends were 7 bases for V and 4 bases for J; bases not matched to a gene: 19. The CDR3 is CASTSLGGLAVGGADTQYF. CDR3 DNA sequence: TGTGCCAGCACCTCTTTGGGGGGACTAGCGGTCGGAGGGGCAGATACGCAGTATTTT.

This clone occurred once. The genes are TRBV4-1 and TRBJ2-3; 8 positions match TRBD2. V lost 4 bases and J lost 2; bases outside the gene matches: 8. The CDR3 extends over 16 amino acids. Germline CDR1 reads MGHRA; CDR2 reads YSYEKL. This CDR3 is CASSPLKREYTDTQYF. The CDR3 nucleotides read TGCGCCAGCAGCCCCTTAAAGCGGGAGTACACAGATACGCAGTATTTT.

This rearrangement joins TRBV9 to TRBJ2-5; D uncertain. The CDR3 extends over 14 amino acids. The germline CDR1 and CDR2 sequences are SGDLS and YYNGEE. V lost 0 bases, J lost 0 bases, and 6 bases lay in between. This chain's CDR3 is CASSVVQDQETQYF. The CDR3 DNA reads as TGTGCCAGCAGCGTAGTTCAGGACCAAGAGACCCAGTACTTC.

The chain is built from TRBV6-1 and TRBJ2-7; possible D gene TRBD1, 6 bases. The germline V gene has CDR1 MNHNS and CDR2 SASEGT. The CDR3 runs to 16 residues. V shed 1 base and J shed 0 bases, with 13 bases lying between them. Here the CDR3 reads CASSEVRGGSSYEQYF. CDR3 coding DNA: TGTGCCAGCAGTGAAGTCAGGGGCGGTAGCTCCTACGAGCAGTACTTC.

The chain couples TRBV7-8 to TRBJ2-7; TRBD1 matches at 8 bases. This CDR3 has 14 amino acids. V shed 2 bases and J 6 bases; nucleotides not matched to a gene: 6. Germline CDR1 is SGHVS and CDR2 is FQNEAQ. This CDR3 reads CASSLSGTGIEQYF. The CDR3 DNA reads TGTGCCAGCAGCTTATCCGGGACAGGCATCGAGCAGTACTTC.

This clone appeared a single time. The genes are TRBV11-2 and TRBJ2-7; 10 nucleotides line up with TRBD2. Trimming at V came to 1 base and at J to 7 bases, leaving 4 bases not matched to a gene. This CDR3 region has 14 residues. From germline, CDR1 is SGHAT and CDR2 FQNNGV. CDR3 loop: CASSLGGLAEEQYF. CDR3 DNA: TGTGCCAGCAGCTTAGGCGGACTAGCGGAAGAGCAGTACTTC. The variable domain in full, completed from reference TRBV11-2 and TRBJ2-7, reads EAGVAQSPRYKIIEKRQSVAFWCNPISGHATLYWYQQILGQGPKLLIQFQNNGVVDDSQLPKDRFSAERLKGVDSTLKIQPAKLEDSAVYLCASSLGGLAEEQYFGPGTRLTVT.

The chain carries TRBV19 and TRBJ1-2; D ambiguous. V lost 7 bases and J 8 bases, leaving 11 bases between the germline ends. This CDR3 region has 11 residues. Germline-derived CDR1 and CDR2 are LNHDA and SQIVND (reference sequence). CDR3: CASKLHRGYTF. DNA of the CDR3: TGTGCCAGTAAATTGCATAGAGGCTACACCTTC.

In the case of this clone: This sample also contains other DNA sequences that code for the same CDR3. The chain links TRBV27 to TRBJ2-1, with 7 bases that match TRBD1. Germline V gene sequence: CDR1 MNHEY, CDR2 SMNVEV (reference sequence). V gave up 5 bases and J gave up 0 bases; unmatched junction bases: 4. The CDR3 runs to 15 residues. This chain's CDR3 is CASSLDRISYNEQFF. The CDR3 DNA follows: TGTGCCAGCAGTCTGGACAGGATCTCCTACAATGAGCAGTTCTTC.

This sequence joins TRBV29-1 and TRBJ2-7; 10 nucleotides line up with TRBD1. This CDR3 is built from 14 residues. V shed 7 bases, J shed 0 bases, and the junction held 6 bases outside the gene matches. Germline CDR1 reads SQVTM; CDR2 reads ANQGSEA. The CDR3 DNA reads as TGCAGCGCGACCGGGACAGGGGTCTCCTACGAGCAGTACTTC. Translation: CSATGTGVSYEQYF.

The chain is built from TRBV19 and TRBJ2-5; D is unclear. V gave up 5 bases and J gave up 4 bases, with 26 bases separating them. Looked up from germline, CDR1 is LNHDA and CDR2 is SQIVND (reference sequence). The length of the CDR3 is 18 residues. The CDR3 DNA sequence: TGTGCCAGTAGTGCCCGCGGACCCCTAACCTCAACCGTAGAGACCCAGTACTTC. It yields the protein CASSARGPLTSTVETQYF.

This chain uses TRBV9 with TRBJ2-2, with 7 bases fitting TRBD2. V lost 5 bases to trimming and J lost 0 bases; unmatched junction nucleotides: 16. The CDR3 is 19 amino acids. Per the germline V gene, CDR1 is SGDLS and CDR2 is YYNGEE. The CDR3 protein is CASRKNRGGSFPNTGELFF. DNA for the CDR3: TGTGCCAGCAGAAAAAACCGGGGAGGGTCTTTCCCGAACACCGGGGAGCTGTTTTTT.

In its sample, this clone was seen a few times. The chain carries TRBV5-1 and TRBJ1-1; D unclear. CDR3 length: 18 residues. The germline CDR1 and CDR2 sequences are SGHRS and YFSETQ. V was pared by 4 bases and J by 11 bases, with 33 bases between. CDR3 bases: TGCGCCAGCAGCCCCACACTCTTCGTCGGCGGGTCCCATCAAGATGCTTTCTTT. Amino acids: CASSPTLFVGGSHQDAFF.

V is TRBV7-2 and J is TRBJ2-3, with D perhaps assigned TRBD1 or TRBD2 (5 bases each). V shed 4 bases and J shed 4 bases, with 18 bases lying between them. CDR1 and CDR2 (germline): SGHTA, FQGNSA. CDR3 length equals 16 residues. Here the CDR3 reads CASSSIGGLGADTQYF. In DNA form, the CDR3 reads TGTGCCAGCAGCTCCATTGGCGGGTTGGGGGCAGATACGCAGTATTTT.

J is TRBJ1-5 and V is TRBV27; 7 bases are a match to TRBD1. The CDR3 is 15 amino acids. V was pared by 6 bases and J by 4 bases, with 9 bases of the junction left unmatched. The germline V gene encodes CDR1 MNHEY and CDR2 SMNVEV (reference sequence). CDR3 sequence: CASRPRQGGNQPQHF. As DNA, the CDR3 is TGTGCCAGCAGGCCCCGACAGGGAGGAAATCAGCCCCAGCATTTT.

Comments on this clone: One end of the junction is discordant with germline, which a read error may explain. The rearrangement uses TRBV11-3 and TRBJ2-2; the D is unclear. The CDR3 is 16 amino acids. Germline assignment: CDR1 SGHNT and CDR2 YENEEA. CDR3 nucleotides: TGTGCCAGCAGCACCACTTACGGATTAAACATCGGGGAGCTGTTTTTT. Its protein is CASSTTYGLNIGELFF.

This clone was observed a single time. The rearrangement uses TRBV9 and TRBJ1-2; 8 nucleotides agree with TRBD1. V was pared by 2 bases and J by 3 bases, with 6 bases of the junction left unmatched. This CDR3 spans 15 amino acids. The germline gives CDR1 SGDLS, CDR2 YYNGEE. This chain's CDR3 is CASSVGTGSHYGYTF. CDR3 sequence (DNA): TGTGCCAGCAGCGTGGGGACAGGTTCCCACTATGGCTACACCTTC.

The rearrangement links TRBV27 to TRBJ2-3; D may be TRBD1 (6 bases). Germline CDR1 reads MNHEY; CDR2 reads SMNVEV (reference sequence). The CDR3 has 13 amino acids. The V gene lost 3 bases and the J gene lost 7 bases, with 11 bases spanning the gap. In DNA form, the CDR3 reads TGTGCCAGCAGTTTTTCAGGGGTACATACGCAGTATTTT. This gives the protein CASSFSGVHTQYF.

V and J are TRBV9 and TRBJ1-1; D might be TRBD1 (6 bases). The germline CDR1 and CDR2 sequences are SGDLS and YYNGEE. There are 13 residues in the CDR3. V lost 0 bases and J 10 bases, leaving 13 bases between the germline ends. This CDR3 reads CASSVGPGGGAFF. CDR3 sequence (DNA): TGTGCCAGCAGCGTAGGTCCGGGAGGGGGAGCTTTCTTT.

With respect to this clone: The same CDR3 also results from other DNA sequences found in this sample. The chain combines TRBV5-6 with TRBJ2-1; 11 nucleotides align to TRBD2. The V and J ends lost 5 bases and 4 bases, in that order; junction bases with no gene match: 2. The germline V gene has CDR1 SGHDT and CDR2 YYEEEE. The CDR3 is 14 residues long. Here the CDR3 reads CASSGTSGYNEQFF. The CDR3 nucleotides read TGTGCCAGCAGTGGGACTAGCGGATACAATGAGCAGTTCTTC.